The 26 T cell receptor beta chains below come from one sample, sequenced in a study of graft-versus-host responses after intestinal transplantation. The assay was immunoSEQ multiplex PCR, and TCRdb's table has in-frame clones only and misses some. The sample carries approximately 130,000 clones, around nine tenths recorded once. Their specific antigens are unknown. This material consisted of unstimulated CD4+ T cells sorted from spleen or lymph node cells, taken before intestinal transplant. The receptors come from a human donor who received an intestinal transplant.

V gene TRBV4-2 combines with J gene TRBJ2-1; tentatively, D is TRBD2 (6 bases). The CDR3 runs to 16 residues. Between the trimmed V and J ends, which lost 3 bases and 7 bases, there was a span of 19 bases. Germline V gene sequence: CDR1 LGHNA, CDR2 YNFKEQ. The CDR3 bases are TGTGCCAGCAGCCAGCTCACCGGGACTCCCAGTAATGAGCAGTTCTTC. Amino acid sequence: CASSQLTGTPSNEQFF.

For the CDR3, the DNA is TGTGCCAGCAGTTATGACAGGTTGAACACTGAAGCTTTCTTT. This gives the protein CASSYDRLNTEAFF. This rearrangement joins TRBV6-5 to TRBJ1-1; D might be TRBD1 (6 bases). Trimming took 3 bases from V and 0 from J, leaving 8 bases between them. In germline, CDR1 is MNHEY, CDR2 SVGAGI. The CDR3 loop spans 14 amino acids.

The V gene is TRBV11-2, the J gene TRBJ2-1; possible D gene TRBD2, 7 bases. Germline V gives CDR1 SGHAT, CDR2 FQNNGV. Trimming took off 0 bases at V and 10 bases at J, with 10 bases between the two ends. The length of the CDR3 is 13 residues. CDR3 loop: CASSLDRGGEQFF. The CDR3 DNA reads TGTGCCAGCAGCTTAGATAGGGGGGGCGAGCAGTTCTTC.

About this clone itself: The sample has other DNA sequences that encode this CDR3 too. CDR3 DNA sequence: TGCGCCAGCAGCTTGGGGGACAGGGTTACAGATACGCAGTATTTT. Amino acid sequence: CASSLGDRVTDTQYF. V and J are TRBV5-1 and TRBJ2-3; 9 bases align to TRBD1. From germline, CDR1 is SGHRS and CDR2 YFSETQ. The CDR3 extends over 15 amino acids. Trimming cost V 0 bases and J 3 bases; bases outside gene matches: 2.

The V call is TRBV11-3, the J call TRBJ2-1, with 9 bases lining up with TRBD2. The CDR3 totals 15 residues. The germline gives CDR1 SGHNT, CDR2 YENEEA. Trimming cost V 6 bases and J 5 bases; bases outside gene matches: 8. CDR3: CASSKGLAGDNEQFF. DNA of the CDR3: TGTGCCAGCAGTAAGGGACTAGCTGGGGACAATGAGCAGTTCTTC.

This clone was picked up a small number of times. CDR3 nucleotide sequence: TGTGCCAGTAGTACTTATGACCGCTCTGGAAACACCATATATTTT. Protein product: CASSTYDRSGNTIYF. This chain uses TRBV19 with TRBJ1-3; unclear D gene. Trimming cost V 4 bases and J 0 bases, with 10 bases left between them. This CDR3 is built from 15 residues. Germline loops: CDR1 LNHDA, CDR2 SQIVND (reference sequence).

The rearrangement uses TRBV5-1 and TRBJ2-5; no clear D gene. Germline CDR1 is SGHRS and CDR2 is YFSETQ. V lost 0 bases to trimming and J lost 4 bases, with 10 bases between them. CDR3 size: 14 residues. CDR3 protein: CASSLEQLAETQYF. In DNA, the CDR3 is TGCGCCAGCAGCTTGGAACAGTTAGCAGAGACCCAGTACTTC.

The chain links TRBV6-1 to TRBJ1-5; no firm D call. The CDR3 loop spans 14 amino acids. Germline CDR1 reads MNHNS; CDR2 reads SASEGT. V lost 3 bases and J 4 bases, leaving 10 bases between the germline ends. DNA for the CDR3: TGTGCCAGCAGTGATACGGCGGGAAATCAGCCCCAGCATTTT. Protein: CASSDTAGNQPQHF.

V and J are TRBV5-4 and TRBJ2-7; 7 nucleotides line up with TRBD1. This CDR3 has 12 residues. Germline CDR1 is SGHNT and CDR2 is YYREEE (reference sequence). V gave up 4 bases and J gave up 8 bases; unmatched junction bases: 6. The CDR3 DNA sequence: TGTGCCAGCAGCCACCCGGGACAGCAGCAGTACTTC. This codes for CASSHPGQQQYF.

The rearrangement joins TRBV4-1 to TRBJ1-2; no clear D. The CDR3 covers 14 residues. CDR1 and CDR2 (germline): MGHRA, YSYEKL. The ends were cut back, 6 bases at V and 4 bases at J, with 15 bases in the middle. The CDR3 reads CASSPRGALYGYTF. CDR3 nucleotides: TGCGCCAGCAGTCCACGGGGTGCACTCTATGGCTACACCTTC.

The chain employs TRBV18 and TRBJ1-5; 7 bases are shared with TRBD1. This CDR3 is 15 amino acids long. V was clipped by 3 bases and J by 2 bases; unmatched bases: 4. CDR1 is KGHSH and CDR2 is LQKENI in the germline V gene. This CDR3 is CASSPSDRGNQPQHF. In DNA form, the CDR3 reads TGTGCCAGCTCACCCTCCGACAGGGGCAATCAGCCCCAGCATTTT.

V usage is TRBV1 and J usage is TRBJ1-6. TRBV1 is a known pseudogene. The CDR3 runs 18 residues. The CDR3 DNA follows: TGCACCAGCAGCCAAGAACTAAAAACGGGACGGTATAATTCACCCCCCCACTTT. It specifies CTSSQELKTGRYNSPPHF.

The rearrangement links TRBV15 to TRBJ2-3; D is uncertain. Germline CDR1 and CDR2: LNHNV and YYDKDF (reference sequence). The CDR3 has 16 residues. Trimming left V 1 base short and J 2 bases short, with 13 bases between. CDR3 sequence (DNA): TGTGCCACCAGCAGAGTAGTGACACTCTACACAGATACGCAGTATTTT. As protein: CATSRVVTLYTDTQYF.

CDR3 DNA sequence: TGCAGCGGGCAGCGGGGGGCCCAAGAGACCCAGTACTTC. It translates to CSGQRGAQETQYF. The chain couples TRBV29-1 to TRBJ2-5, with 9 bases matching TRBD2. This CDR3 is 13 amino acids long. The trim removed 7 bases at V and 1 base at J, leaving 4 bases unmatched. Germline CDR1 reads SQVTM; CDR2 reads ANQGSEA.

The chain links TRBV7-8 to TRBJ2-3; the match to TRBD2 covers 11 bases. V shed 1 base and J 1 base; nucleotides not matched to a gene: 7. Germline V gives CDR1 SGHVS, CDR2 FQNEAQ. This CDR3 contains 18 residues. The CDR3 region is CASSLDPKLAGGTDTQYF. CDR3 in DNA: TGTGCCAGCAGCTTAGACCCCAAACTAGCGGGGGGCACAGATACGCAGTATTTT.

The chain employs TRBV4-2 and TRBJ1-2; D is possibly TRBD1 (5 bases). Germline V gene data show CDR1 as LGHNA and CDR2 as YNFKEQ. V lost 0 bases and J 5 bases, leaving 16 bases between the germline ends. This CDR3 is 16 amino acids long. The DNA of the CDR3 is TGTGCCAGCAGCCAAGACTGGGGCAGGGACCGTTATGGCTACACCTTC. Amino acids: CASSQDWGRDRYGYTF.

The rearrangement joins TRBV6-1 to TRBJ2-7, with D possibly TRBD1 on 6 matching bases. The germline V gene has CDR1 MNHNS and CDR2 SASEGT. CDR3 length equals 14 residues. V lost 1 base and J 2 bases, leaving 9 bases between the germline ends. The CDR3 loop reads CASSEGGRTYEQYF. CDR3 nucleotides: TGTGCCAGCAGTGAAGGGGGGCGGACCTACGAGCAGTACTTC.

The V and J genes are TRBV6-4 and TRBJ1-1; no clear D. Germline V gene sequence: CDR1 MRHNA, CDR2 SNTAGT. With 10 bases removed from V and 12 bases from J, the gap between germline ends came to 12 bases. CDR3 size: 9 residues. CDR3 in DNA: TGTGCCACACTCGTGGTGACTTTCTTT. This sequence encodes CATLVVTFF.

The chain links TRBV5-1 to TRBJ1-4, with no clear D. Per germline, CDR1 SGHRS and CDR2 YFSETQ. This CDR3 region has 16 residues. V was shortened by 2 bases and J by 0 bases, with 11 bases between the two germline ends. In DNA form, the CDR3 reads TGCGCCAGCAGCTTCTCAGTTCTAGCAACTAATGAAAAACTGTTTTTT. It codes for CASSFSVLATNEKLFF.

The rearrangement uses TRBV28 and TRBJ1-3; the D is unclear. V lost 3 bases and J lost 4, with 4 bases in between. Germline CDR1 reads MDHEN; CDR2 reads SYDVKM. This CDR3 contains 12 residues. The CDR3 loop reads CASSLRGNTIYF. The CDR3 DNA follows: TGTGCCAGCAGTTTGCGCGGAAACACCATATATTTT.

The DNA of the CDR3 is TGTGCCAGCAGCGGGAGGGGACGGGAGGGGAATGAGCAGTTCTTC. This encodes CASSGRGREGNEQFF. The genes are TRBV9 and TRBJ2-1; 8 positions agree with TRBD2. Germline-derived CDR1 and CDR2 are SGDLS and YYNGEE. V trimming: 3 bases; J trimming: 7 bases; junction bases outside the gene matches: 9. The CDR3 contains 15 residues. The full variable domain, rest sourced from reference TRBV9 and TRBJ2-1, is DSGVTQTPKHLITATGQRVTLRCSPRSGDLSVYWYQQSLDQGLQFLIQYYNGEERAKGNILERFSAQQFPDLHSELNLSSLELGDSALYFCASSGRGREGNEQFFGPGTRLTVL.

V usage is TRBV6-1 and J usage is TRBJ2-3, with 9 nucleotides matching TRBD1. Per the germline V gene, CDR1 is MNHNS and CDR2 is SASEGT. The V segment lost 4 bases and the J segment 3 bases; nucleotides outside the gene matches: 2. This CDR3 has 14 amino acids. As DNA, the CDR3 is TGTGCCAGCAGTGTGGGACAGGGAACAGATACGCAGTATTTT. Translated: CASSVGQGTDTQYF.

The rearrangement links TRBV27 to TRBJ1-2; 7 bases align to TRBD1. Looked up from germline, CDR1 is MNHEY and CDR2 is SMNVEV (reference sequence). The J segment lost 8 bases and the V segment lost 4 bases, leaving 7 bases of the junction unmatched. The CDR3 covers 13 residues. CDR3 nucleotide sequence: TGTGCCAGCAGTTCCCGCAACAGGGGCGGCTACACCTTC. It encodes CASSSRNRGGYTF.

This rearrangement joins TRBV5-1 to TRBJ1-1; D unresolved. Trimming stripped 0 bases from V and 4 bases from J, with 10 bases between. Germline CDR1 is SGHRS and CDR2 is YFSETQ. This CDR3 is 14 amino acids long. Here the CDR3 reads CASSLVVTGTEAFF. The DNA for the CDR3 is TGCGCCAGCAGCTTGGTCGTCACGGGCACTGAAGCTTTCTTT.

The J gene is TRBJ1-4, the V gene TRBV4-1; D is uncertain. This CDR3 comprises 14 residues. The V gene's germline CDR1 is MGHRA and CDR2 YSYEKL. V was trimmed by 0 bases and J by 8 bases, leaving 10 bases between them. The CDR3 loop reads CASSQEIGQEKLFF. The CDR3 bases are TGCGCCAGCAGCCAAGAGATCGGGCAGGAAAAACTGTTTTTT.

The V call is TRBV11-3, the J call TRBJ1-6; 8 positions agree with TRBD1. From germline, CDR1 is SGHNT and CDR2 YENEEA. With V trimmed by 1 base and J by 8 bases, 4 bases remained unmatched. The CDR3 sequence is 15 residues long. The CDR3 here is CASSLGDRRDSPLHF. The DNA of the CDR3 is TGTGCCAGCAGCTTAGGGGACAGGCGAGATTCACCCCTCCACTTT.